This TCR beta chain was obtained from a study of CD8+CD57+ T cells in acquired aplastic anemia. General study results and limits: Some 28 CD8+ CDR3 sequences occurred in both the patients and the controls.

Regarding this clonotype: What it recognizes is unknown.

Germline CDR1 DFQATT, CDR2 SNEGSKA (reference sequence). This CDR3 contains 9 residues. V lost 5 bases and J lost 10, with 8 bases in between. CDR3 and TCR beta VDJ profiling relied on a genomic DNA template. From the reads, TCRdb called clonotypes with MiXCR, one entry per CDR3 protein. In the table there are under 200,000 distinct CDR3 sequences, 60% to 70% of which are singletons. This clonotype was obtained from a human donor in good health. The rearrangement uses TRBV20-1 and TRBJ2-5; D possibly corresponds to TRBD2 (5 bases). The sequenced material came from sorted CD4+, CD8+, or CD8+CD57+ T cells (not recorded which) from PBMCs. The DNA of the CDR3 is TGCAGTGCTGAGAGGGACCAGTACTTC. Translation gives CSAERDQYF.